This T cell receptor (beta chain) was sequenced during a study of OX40 agonist ivuxolimab in advanced cancers. Clones were sequenced by immunoSEQ multiplex PCR, and TCRdb holds only the in-frame ones, with some missing. The repertoire holds over 55,000 clones, with approximately 90% as singletons. This clonotype was obtained from an adult with an advanced solid tumor such as melanoma, head and neck, liver or kidney cancer. Sequences were derived from CD4+ or CD8+ T cells sorted from blood, sampled in a trial of the OX40 agonist ivuxolimab.

CDR3 protein: CASSLKGTEAFF. The CDR3 bases are TGTGCCAGCAGCCTTAAGGGAACTGAAGCTTTCTTT. V is TRBV6-5 and J is TRBJ1-1; D is ambiguous. Trimming shortened V by 6 bases and J by 5 bases, and 10 bases separated the two germline ends. The CDR3 extends over 12 amino acids. CDR1 is MNHEY, CDR2 SVGAGI, per germline.